This T cell receptor beta chain was obtained from a study of blood T cell repertoires in COVID-19 (dated by TCRdb to about 2020). Turning to the overall study: Samples covering the acute and convalescent phases of COVID-19 were provided by collaborators in the United States, Italy and Spain. The material from the prospective study consisted of cDNA or gDNA derived from T cells, B-cell-depleted T cells, or PBMCs. The repertoires were made available in a free public database intended to serve as a resource for research on the immune response to SARS-CoV-2. Deeply sampled blood TCRbeta repertoires from subjects exposed to, actively infected with, or recovered from COVID-19 were included in the dataset. Where HLA class I and class II types were available, the types were taken from metadata supplied by the sample provider, not from assay-based typing. Sample metadata almost always included a de-identified subject ID, COVID-19 status, age in years and sex. The samples were drawn from two sources: the first 160 participants of the ongoing ImmuneRACE study, and over 1,000 subjects contributed by 6 global collaborators. The paper's findings and limits, for the study overall: The quantity of clinical and demographic metadata differed by source and by participant and was supplied without curation.

Via the germline V gene, CDR1 is SGHRS and CDR2 YFSETQ. Here V drops 4 bases and J drops 6 bases, and the junction holds 8 bases not matched to any gene. The CDR3 starts with the cysteine, ends with the phenylalanine, and has 15 residues. Just the 45-base CDR3 DNA is kept, in frame starting at base 1. The immunoSEQ Assay, a bias-controlled multiplex PCR, was used to amplify TCRbeta CDR3 regions from genomic DNA. In the source study's methods: Within the assay, amplification of reference gene primers was used to estimate how many nucleated cells each sample contained. To quantify the absolute abundance of each unique TCRbeta CDR3 rearrangement, sequence reads were collapsed and filtered. For each sample, productive Simpson clonality was calculated by taking the square root of Simpson's diversity index across productive rearrangements. This is the immuneACCESS table as TCRdb keeps it, with only in-frame sequences that have V and J called. A part of the clones is gone; compared with another copy, unresolved V genes explain less than half, and the rest is unexplained. For V, J and clone size, that table is used; D and trimming come from the DNA. The sample table records some 220,000 clones; 75% to 85% of these occur just once. The ten largest clonotypes hold 5.5% of the sample.

Each collaborating institution followed its own protocols to collect whole blood in K2EDTA tubes. For TCRbeta analysis, collaborator samples were shipped as frozen whole blood, as isolated PBMCs, or as DNA extracted from either sample type. Of note for this clone: The specificity of this receptor is unknown. No much larger clonotype is one base removed from it; base qualities were not supplied.

This sequence originates from a human donor in a cohort sampled during active COVID-19. Recombination connected TRBV5-1 to TRBJ1-1; 11 central nucleotides agree with TRBD1. Input material: peripheral blood. Here the CDR3 is given as CASSAGQGAWAEAFF. The nucleotide sequence is TGCGCCAGCAGCGCCGGACAGGGGGCTTGGGCTGAAGCTTTCTTT. The reference TRBV5-1 and TRBJ1-1 proteins fill in what lies around the CDR3, so the full variable domain reads KAGVTQTPRYLIKTRGQQVTLSCSPISGHRSVSWYQQTPGQGLQFLFEYFSETQRNKGNFPGRFSGRQFSNSRSEMNVSTLELGDSALYLCASSAGQGAWAEAFFGQGTRLTVV.